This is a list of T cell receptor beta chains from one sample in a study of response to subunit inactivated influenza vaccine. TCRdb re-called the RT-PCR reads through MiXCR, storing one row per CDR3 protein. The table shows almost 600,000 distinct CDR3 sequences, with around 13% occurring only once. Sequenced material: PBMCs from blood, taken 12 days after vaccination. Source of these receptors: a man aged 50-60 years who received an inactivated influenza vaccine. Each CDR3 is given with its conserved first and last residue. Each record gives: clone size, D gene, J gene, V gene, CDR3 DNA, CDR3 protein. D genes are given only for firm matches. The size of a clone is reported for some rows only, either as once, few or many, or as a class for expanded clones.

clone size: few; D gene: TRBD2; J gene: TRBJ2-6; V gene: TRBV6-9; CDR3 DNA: TGTGCCAGCAGTTATTTCAGACTAGCGGGAGTGCAGAACCTCCTCTCTGGGGCCAACGTCCTGACTTTC; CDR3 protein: CASSYFRLAGVQNLLSGANVLTF
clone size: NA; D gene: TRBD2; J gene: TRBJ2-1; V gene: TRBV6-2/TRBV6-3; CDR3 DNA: TGTGCCAGCAGGCGGACTAGCGGCACGTCCTACAATGAGCAGTTCTTC; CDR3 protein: CASRRTSGTSYNEQFF
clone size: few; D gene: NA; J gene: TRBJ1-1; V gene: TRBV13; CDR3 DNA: TGTGCCAGCAGCCAATTTTTAGGTGAAGCTTTCTTT; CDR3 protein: CASSQFLGEAFF
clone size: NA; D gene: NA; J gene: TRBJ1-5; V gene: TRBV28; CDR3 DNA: TGTGCCAGCAGTTTGGGCCGGACCCAGCATTTT; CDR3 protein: CASSLGRTQHF
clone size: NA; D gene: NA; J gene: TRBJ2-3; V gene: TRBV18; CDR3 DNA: TGTGCCAGCTCACCATTGGAAGCGATCAACACAGATACGCAGTATTTT; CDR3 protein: CASSPLEAINTDTQYF
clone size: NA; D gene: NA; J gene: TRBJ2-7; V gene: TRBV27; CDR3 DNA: TGTGCCAGCAGTTCCCTCTTAGCTCCCTACGAGCAGTACTTC; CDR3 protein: CASSSLLAPYEQYF
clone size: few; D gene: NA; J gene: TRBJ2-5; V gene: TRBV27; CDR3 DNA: TGTGCCAGCAGCCCATGGGCGGCTAACCAAGAGACCCAGTACTTC; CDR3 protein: CASSPWAANQETQYF
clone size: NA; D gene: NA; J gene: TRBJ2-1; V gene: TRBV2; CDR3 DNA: TGTGCCAGCAGTGAAGTTTCCCTCGGTTTTTTGCCGGACAATGAGCAGTTCTTC; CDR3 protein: CASSEVSLGFLPDNEQFF
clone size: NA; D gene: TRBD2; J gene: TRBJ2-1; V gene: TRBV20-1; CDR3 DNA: TGCAGTGCTAGAGGAGGCGGGAGAAGCTCCTACAATGAGCAGTTCTTC; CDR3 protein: CSARGGGRSSYNEQFF
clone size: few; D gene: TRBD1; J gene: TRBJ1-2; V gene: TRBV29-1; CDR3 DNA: TGCAGCGCGAATGGACAGGGGAACTATGGCTACACCTTC; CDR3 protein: CSANGQGNYGYTF
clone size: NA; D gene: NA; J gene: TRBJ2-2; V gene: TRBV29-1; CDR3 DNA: TGCAGCGTCGTCTCGGGATCCACCGGGGAGCTGTTTTTT; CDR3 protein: CSVVSGSTGELFF
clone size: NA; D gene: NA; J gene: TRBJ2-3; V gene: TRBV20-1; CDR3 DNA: TGCAGTGCTAGAGGTGGAGGTCCGACAGATACGCAGTATTTT; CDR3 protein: CSARGGGPTDTQYF
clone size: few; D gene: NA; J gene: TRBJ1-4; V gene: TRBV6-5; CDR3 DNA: TGTGCCAGCAGTTTACTAGGGGTTAGCACTAATGAAAAACTGTTTTTT; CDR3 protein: CASSLLGVSTNEKLFF
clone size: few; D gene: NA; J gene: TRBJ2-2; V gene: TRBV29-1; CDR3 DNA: TGCAGCGTTGAACTACGGACACCCGGGGAGCTGTTTTTT; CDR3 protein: CSVELRTPGELFF